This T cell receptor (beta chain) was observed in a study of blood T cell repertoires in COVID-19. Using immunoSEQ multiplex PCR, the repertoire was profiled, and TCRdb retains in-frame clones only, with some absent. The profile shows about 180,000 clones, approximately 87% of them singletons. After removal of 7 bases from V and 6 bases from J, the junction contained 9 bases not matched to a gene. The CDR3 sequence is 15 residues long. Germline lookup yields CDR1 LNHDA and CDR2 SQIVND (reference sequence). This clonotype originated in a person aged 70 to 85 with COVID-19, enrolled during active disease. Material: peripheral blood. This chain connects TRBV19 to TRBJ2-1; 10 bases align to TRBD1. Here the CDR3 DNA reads TGTGCCAGTATGGGATGGACAGGGGGGATCAATGAGCAGTTCTTC. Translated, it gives CASMGWTGGINEQFF.